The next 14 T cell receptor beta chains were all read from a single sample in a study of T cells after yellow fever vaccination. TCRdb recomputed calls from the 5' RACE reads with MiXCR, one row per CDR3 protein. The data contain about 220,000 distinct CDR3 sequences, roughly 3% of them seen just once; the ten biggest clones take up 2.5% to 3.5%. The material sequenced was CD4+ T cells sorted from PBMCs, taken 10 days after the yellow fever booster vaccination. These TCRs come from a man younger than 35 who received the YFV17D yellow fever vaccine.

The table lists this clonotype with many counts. CDR3 bases: TGTGCCAGCAGCTTAACAAGGGGCAGCTCTGGAAACACCATATATTTT. Amino acid sequence: CASSLTRGSSGNTIYF. The chain recombines TRBV7-9 with TRBJ1-3, with TRBD1 as a possible D gene (5 bases). This CDR3 contains 16 residues. Germline V CDR1 and CDR2: SEHNR, FQNEAQ (reference sequence). V lost 2 bases and J 0 bases, leaving 11 bases between the germline ends. The complete variable domain, with remaining parts taken from reference TRBV7-9 and TRBJ1-3, reads DTGVSQNPRHKITKRGQNVTFRCDPISEHNRLYWYRQTLGQGPEFLTYFQNEAQLEKSRLLSDRFSAERPKGSFSTLEIQRTEQGDSAMYLCASSLTRGSSGNTIYFGEGSWLTVV.

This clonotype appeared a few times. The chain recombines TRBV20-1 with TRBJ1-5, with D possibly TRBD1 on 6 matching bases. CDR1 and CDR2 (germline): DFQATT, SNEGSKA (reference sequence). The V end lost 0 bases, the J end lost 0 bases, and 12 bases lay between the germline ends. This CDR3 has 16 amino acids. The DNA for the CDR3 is TGCAGTGCTAGAGATCTTACAGGGAGTAGCAATCAGCCCCAGCATTTT. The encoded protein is CSARDLTGSSNQPQHF.

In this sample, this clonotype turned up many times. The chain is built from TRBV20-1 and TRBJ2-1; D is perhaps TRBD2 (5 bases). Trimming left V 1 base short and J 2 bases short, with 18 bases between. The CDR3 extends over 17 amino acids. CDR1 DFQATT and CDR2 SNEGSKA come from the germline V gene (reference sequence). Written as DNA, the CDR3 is TGCAGTGCTAGAGTCAATACCGGGATACGTGCCTACAATGAGCAGTTCTTC. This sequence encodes CSARVNTGIRAYNEQFF.

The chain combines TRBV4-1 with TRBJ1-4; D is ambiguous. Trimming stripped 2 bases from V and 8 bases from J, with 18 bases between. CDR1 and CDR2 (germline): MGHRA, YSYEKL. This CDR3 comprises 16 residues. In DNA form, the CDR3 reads TGCGCCAGCAGCCAAACCGGACTAGGAGCAGCCGAAAAACTGTTTTTT. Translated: CASSQTGLGAAEKLFF.

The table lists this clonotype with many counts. CDR3: CASSPRAGSDSPLHF. DNA for the CDR3: TGTGCCAGCAGCCCACGCGCAGGCTCGGATTCACCCCTCCACTTT. The chain joins TRBV5-4 to TRBJ1-6; D is uncertain. The ends were cut back, 4 bases at V and 8 bases at J, with 16 bases in the middle. The length of the CDR3 is 15 residues. Germline V gives CDR1 SGHNT, CDR2 YYREEE (reference sequence).

The CDR3 nucleotides read TGCGCCAGCAGCTCCGGCGGGGACCTTAATGAAAAACTGTTTTTT. This gives the protein CASSSGGDLNEKLFF. This chain joins TRBV5-1 and TRBJ1-4; TRBD1 is a possible D gene (5 bases). Germline V lookup: CDR1 SGHRS, CDR2 YFSETQ. This CDR3 has 15 amino acids. Trimming shortened V by 3 bases and J by 4 bases, and 13 bases separated the two germline ends.

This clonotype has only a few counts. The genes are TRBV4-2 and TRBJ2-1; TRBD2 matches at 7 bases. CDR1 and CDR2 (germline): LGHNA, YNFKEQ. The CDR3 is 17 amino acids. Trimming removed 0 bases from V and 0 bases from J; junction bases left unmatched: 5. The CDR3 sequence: CASSQEPGGSSYNEQFF. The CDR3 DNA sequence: TGTGCCAGCAGCCAAGAACCAGGCGGGAGCTCCTACAATGAGCAGTTCTTC.

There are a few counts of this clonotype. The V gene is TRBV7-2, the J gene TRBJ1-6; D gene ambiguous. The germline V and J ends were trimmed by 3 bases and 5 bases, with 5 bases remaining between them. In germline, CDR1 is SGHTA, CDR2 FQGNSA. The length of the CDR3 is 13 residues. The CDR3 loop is CASSFFNNSPLHF. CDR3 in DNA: TGTGCCAGCAGCTTCTTCAATAATTCACCCCTCCACTTT.

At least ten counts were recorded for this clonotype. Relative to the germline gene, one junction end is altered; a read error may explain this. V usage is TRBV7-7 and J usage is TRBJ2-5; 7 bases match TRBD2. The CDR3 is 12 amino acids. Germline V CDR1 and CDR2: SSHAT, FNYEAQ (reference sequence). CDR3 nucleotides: TGTGCTAGCAGCTCTAGCGGAGAGACCCAGTACTTC. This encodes CASSSSGETQYF.

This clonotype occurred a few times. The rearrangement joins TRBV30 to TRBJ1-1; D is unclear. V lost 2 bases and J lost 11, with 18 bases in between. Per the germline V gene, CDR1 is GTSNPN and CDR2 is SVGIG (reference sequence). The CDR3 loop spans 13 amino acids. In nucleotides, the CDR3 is TGTGCCTGGAGTCCAATGGGTTCTAGACGGGCTTTCTTT. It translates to CAWSPMGSRRAFF.

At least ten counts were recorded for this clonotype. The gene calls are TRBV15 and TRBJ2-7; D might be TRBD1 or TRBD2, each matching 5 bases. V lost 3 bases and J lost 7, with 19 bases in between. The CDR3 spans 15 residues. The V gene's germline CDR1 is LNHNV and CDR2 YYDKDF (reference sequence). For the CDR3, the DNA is TGTGCCACCAGCAGCCCCGGGGCAGGTACTACGGAGCAGTACTTC. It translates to CATSSPGAGTTEQYF.

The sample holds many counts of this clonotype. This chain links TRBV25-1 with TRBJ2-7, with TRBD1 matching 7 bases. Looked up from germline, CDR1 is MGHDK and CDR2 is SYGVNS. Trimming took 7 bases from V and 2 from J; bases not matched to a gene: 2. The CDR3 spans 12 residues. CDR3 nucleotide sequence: TGTGCCAGCATGGGACAGACCTACGAGCAGTACTTC. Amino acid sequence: CASMGQTYEQYF.

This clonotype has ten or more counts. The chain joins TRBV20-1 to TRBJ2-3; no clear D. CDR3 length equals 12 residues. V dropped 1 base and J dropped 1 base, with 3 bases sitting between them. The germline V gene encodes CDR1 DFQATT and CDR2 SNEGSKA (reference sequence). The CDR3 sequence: CSARVGTDTQYF. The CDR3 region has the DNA TGCAGTGCTAGAGTTGGCACAGATACGCAGTATTTT.

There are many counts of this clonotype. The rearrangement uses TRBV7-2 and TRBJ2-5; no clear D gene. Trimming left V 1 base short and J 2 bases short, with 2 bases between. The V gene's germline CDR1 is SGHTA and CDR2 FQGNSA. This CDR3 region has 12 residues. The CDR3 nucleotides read TGTGCCAGCAGCTTAGTTCAAGAGACCCAGTACTTC. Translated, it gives CASSLVQETQYF. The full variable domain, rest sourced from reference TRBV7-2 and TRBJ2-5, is GAGVSQSPSNKVTEKGKDVELRCDPISGHTALYWYRQSLGQGLEFLIYFQGNSAPDKSGLPSDRFSAERTGGSVSTLTIQRTQQEDSAVYLCASSLVQETQYFGPGTRLLVL.